These 26 T cell receptor beta chains were sequenced from one sample in a study of blood T cell repertoires in COVID-19. Here immunoSEQ multiplex PCR was the method, and the copy in TCRdb shows in-frame clones only, minus some. The sample yields about 250,000 clones, around 90% seen once. The sequenced sample consisted of PBMCs or T cells enriched from blood (not recorded which). These receptors originate from a woman in her late teens or twenties who had recovered from COVID-19.

V and J are TRBV28 and TRBJ1-1, with D perhaps TRBD1 (6 bases). The germline V gene encodes CDR1 MDHEN and CDR2 SYDVKM. There are 15 residues in the CDR3. Trimming removed 6 bases from V and 0 bases from J, with 14 bases in between. The CDR3 coding sequence is TGTGCCAGCAGGGCTCCCGACAGGATGAACACTGAAGCTTTCTTT. Translated, it gives CASRAPDRMNTEAFF.

This clone is a singleton in its sample. The genes are TRBV7-3 and TRBJ2-3; 7 bases match TRBD1. The CDR3 consists of 13 residues. CDR1 SGHTA and CDR2 FQGTGA come from the germline V gene. The J segment lost 5 bases and the V segment lost 5 bases, leaving 4 bases of the junction unmatched. CDR3 protein: CASSLNRGDTQYF. DNA for the CDR3: TGTGCCAGCAGCCTAAACAGGGGAGATACGCAGTATTTT.

The genes are TRBV28 and TRBJ1-1, with a possible D match to TRBD1 (5 bases). CDR3 size: 14 residues. Trimming cost V 7 bases and J 6 bases, with 18 bases left between them. Germline values: CDR1 MDHEN, CDR2 SYDVKM. This CDR3 is CASTSTIRASEAFF. DNA for the CDR3: TGTGCCAGCACCTCGACGATCAGGGCCTCTGAAGCTTTCTTT.

Of note for this clone: Other DNA sequences in this sample translate to the same CDR3. The CDR3 nucleotides are TGCGCCAGCAGCCCGGACAGTTATGGCTACACCTTC. Translating it yields CASSPDSYGYTF. This chain links TRBV5-1 with TRBJ1-2; a weak D match, TRBD1 (6 bases). The V gene's germline CDR1 is SGHRS and CDR2 YFSETQ. The CDR3 extends over 12 amino acids. The V and J ends lost 4 bases and 5 bases respectively, with 9 bases between them.

The chain recombines TRBV5-1 with TRBJ2-3; 9 nucleotides align to TRBD2. This CDR3 has 15 residues. Trimming removed 4 bases from V and 3 bases from J; junction bases left unmatched: 6. The V gene's germline CDR1 is SGHRS and CDR2 YFSETQ. CDR3 DNA sequence: TGCGCCAGCAGCCAAGACAGCGGGGGGACAGATACGCAGTATTTT. This sequence encodes CASSQDSGGTDTQYF.

This rearrangement joins TRBV11-2 to TRBJ1-1; D gene uncertain. Trimming shortened V by 5 bases and J by 5 bases, and 9 bases separated the two germline ends. This CDR3 contains 12 residues. Germline-derived CDR1 and CDR2 are SGHAT and FQNNGV. CDR3 DNA: TGTGCCAGCAGCATACTCAGGACTGAAGCTTTCTTT. Translated, it gives CASSILRTEAFF.

The chain couples TRBV7-9 to TRBJ2-2, with 9 bases matching TRBD1. The V gene's germline CDR1 is SEHNR and CDR2 FQNEAQ (reference sequence). V was clipped by 4 bases and J by 3 bases; unmatched bases: 3. The CDR3 has 15 residues. For the CDR3, the DNA is TGTGCCAGCAGCTGGAGGACAGGGGACACCGGGGAGCTGTTTTTT. This sequence encodes CASSWRTGDTGELFF.

This rearrangement joins TRBV27 to TRBJ2-7, with TRBD2 matching over 10 bases. This CDR3 has 15 amino acids. From germline, CDR1 is MNHEY and CDR2 SMNVEV (reference sequence). Germline trimming cut 5 bases from V and 7 bases from J; bases unmatched to any gene: 11. The CDR3 region is CASSPNLAGAGEQYF. The CDR3 bases are TGTGCCAGCAGTCCGAACCTAGCGGGAGCGGGGGAGCAGTACTTC.

The rearrangement links TRBV7-2 to TRBJ1-5; D gene ambiguous. Germline assignment: CDR1 SGHTA and CDR2 FQGNSA. The V end was cut by 3 bases, the J end by 0 bases, with 9 bases between. This CDR3 region has 15 residues. DNA for the CDR3: TGTGCCAGCAGCTTGACGGGAAATAGCAATCAGCCCCAGCATTTT. Amino acids: CASSLTGNSNQPQHF.

V and J are TRBV19 and TRBJ1-1, with TRBD1 matching over 8 bases. CDR3 length: 13 residues. Germline CDR1 LNHDA, CDR2 SQIVND (reference sequence). V shed 4 bases and J 2 bases; nucleotides not matched to a gene: 0. As DNA, the CDR3 is TGTGCCAGTAGTACAGGGGGCAACACTGAAGCTTTCTTT. Its translation is CASSTGGNTEAFF.

This chain links TRBV28 with TRBJ2-7; the match to TRBD1 covers 7 bases. V shed 8 bases, J shed 0 bases, and the junction held 4 bases outside the gene matches. Germline-derived CDR1 and CDR2 are MDHEN and SYDVKM. The CDR3 totals 13 residues. This CDR3 is CASSGTASYEQYF. CDR3 sequence (DNA): TGTGCCAGCTCCGGGACAGCCTCCTACGAGCAGTACTTC.

This clone was observed a handful of times. The J gene is TRBJ1-2, the V gene TRBV27; perhaps TRBD1 as D (6 bases). Germline V CDR1 and CDR2: MNHEY, SMNVEV (reference sequence). The CDR3 extends over 13 amino acids. Between the trimmed V and J ends, which lost 6 bases and 2 bases, there was a span of 10 bases. The CDR3 coding sequence is TGTGCCAGCAGCTTAACAGGGAACTATGGCTACACCTTC. It is translated as CASSLTGNYGYTF.

This clone was seen a single time. J is TRBJ1-2 and V is TRBV12-3 or TRBV12-4; tentative D call: TRBD1 (5 bases). V was cut by 3 bases and J by 5 bases, with 10 bases left in between. The length of the CDR3 is 13 residues. CDR3 residues: CASSLSRAYGYTF. In nucleotides, the CDR3 is TGTGCCAGCAGTTTGAGCAGGGCGTATGGCTACACCTTC.

This clone came up a few times. This rearrangement joins TRBV2 to TRBJ1-2; 7 bases agree with TRBD1. Germline CDR1 and CDR2: SNHLY and FYNNEI. V lost 4 bases and J lost 4; bases outside the gene matches: 6. This CDR3 has 14 residues. The CDR3 DNA sequence: TGTGCCAGCAGTGTAGGGCCAGGGGGCTATGGCTACACCTTC. It is translated as CASSVGPGGYGYTF.

As to this clone: The germline gene is not matched at one end of the junction; a read error may be the cause. This chain links TRBV7-7 with TRBJ2-7; D possibly corresponds to TRBD1 (6 bases). CDR3 size: 13 residues. Germline-derived CDR1 and CDR2 are SSHAT and FNYEAQ (reference sequence). The CDR3, as DNA: TGTGCTAGCAGCCTCACAGGGAAGAACGAGCAGTACTTC. Translating gives CASSLTGKNEQYF.

This clone was seen a handful of times. This chain uses TRBV28 with TRBJ2-7, with TRBD1 identical over 7 bases. Trimming cost V 5 bases and J 0 bases; bases outside gene matches: 7. Germline assignment: CDR1 MDHEN and CDR2 SYDVKM. There are 15 residues in the CDR3. The CDR3: CASSLPGTASYEQYF. The CDR3 bases are TGTGCCAGCAGTCTCCCCGGGACAGCCTCCTACGAGCAGTACTTC.

This clone showed up just once. J is TRBJ2-1 and V is TRBV4-1, with TRBD1 as a possible D gene (6 bases). The germline V gene encodes CDR1 MGHRA and CDR2 YSYEKL. The germline V and J ends were trimmed by 0 bases and 3 bases, with 9 bases remaining between them. The CDR3 consists of 15 residues. CDR3 residues: CASSQETGGYNEQFF. CDR3 nucleotides: TGCGCCAGCAGCCAAGAGACAGGAGGCTACAATGAGCAGTTCTTC.

V gene TRBV19 combines with J gene TRBJ1-1, with a weak D call TRBD1 (6 bases). The germline V and J ends were trimmed by 7 bases and 4 bases, with 19 bases remaining between them. The CDR3 covers 15 residues. CDR1 and CDR2 from the germline V gene are LNHDA and SQIVND (reference sequence). The CDR3 DNA reads as TGTGCCAGTACCCCAAATGTAGGGGGTACCACTGAAGCTTTCTTT. Protein sequence: CASTPNVGGTTEAFF.

CDR3 sequence (DNA): TGTGCCAGCCAAAAGCGGGGGGGCTCCTACAATGAGCAGTTCTTC. It is translated as CASQKRGGSYNEQFF. The chain carries TRBV19 and TRBJ2-1, with TRBD2 matching 10 bases. The CDR3 has 15 residues. Germline CDR1 is LNHDA and CDR2 is SQIVND (reference sequence). Trimming cost V 9 bases and J 0 bases; bases outside gene matches: 5.

The chain has TRBV4-1 and TRBJ1-1; possibly TRBD1 for D (6 bases). This CDR3 is 14 amino acids long. Germline CDR1 reads MGHRA; CDR2 reads YSYEKL. The V end lost 1 base, the J end lost 5 bases, and 11 bases lay between the germline ends. CDR3 coding DNA: TGCGCCAGCAGCCAAGGGGGCAGGGGTACTGAAGCTTTCTTT. As protein: CASSQGGRGTEAFF.

V gene TRBV6-4 combines with J gene TRBJ1-4, with TRBD1 as a possible D gene (5 bases). The CDR3 runs to 17 residues. The germline V gene encodes CDR1 MRHNA and CDR2 SNTAGT. Trimming removed 5 bases at V and 1 base at J, with 17 bases between. DNA for the CDR3: TGTGCCAGCAGTACTCGACAGCCCCGGAGAACTAATGAAAAACTGTTTTTT. Translated, it gives CASSTRQPRRTNEKLFF.

The chain carries TRBV28 and TRBJ2-2; D is perhaps TRBD1 (6 bases). V was trimmed by 6 bases and J by 1 base, leaving 12 bases between them. The germline V gene has CDR1 MDHEN and CDR2 SYDVKM. CDR3 length: 15 residues. This CDR3 reads CASRRGGMNTGELFF. The CDR3 DNA is TGTGCCAGCAGGCGTGGGGGCATGAACACCGGGGAGCTGTTTTTT.

This chain connects TRBV7-8 to TRBJ1-1; D ambiguous. The V gene lost 2 bases and the J gene lost 4 bases, with 14 bases spanning the gap. The V gene's germline CDR1 is SGHVS and CDR2 FQNEAQ. There are 15 residues in the CDR3. CDR3 residues: CASSLSLLGGTEAFF. In nucleotides, the CDR3 is TGTGCCAGCAGCTTAAGCTTATTGGGAGGCACTGAAGCTTTCTTT.

This clone was detected a few times. The V gene is TRBV5-4, the J gene TRBJ2-7; D might be TRBD1 (5 bases). Germline CDR1 is SGHNT and CDR2 is YYREEE (reference sequence). The CDR3 runs to 14 residues. V was cut by 1 base and J by 4 bases, with 12 bases left in between. CDR3 sequence reads: CASSLRQGGYEQYF. The DNA of the CDR3 is TGTGCCAGCAGCTTGCGGCAGGGCGGATACGAGCAGTACTTC.

The genes are TRBV5-5 and TRBJ2-3; D might be TRBD2 (6 bases). V lost 7 bases and J lost 6, with 18 bases in between. This CDR3 spans 14 amino acids. From germline, CDR1 is SGHKS and CDR2 YYEKEE (reference sequence). DNA of the CDR3: TGTGCCAGCGGAGGAGGGGTCTCCGGGGATACGCAGTATTTT. Protein product: CASGGGVSGDTQYF.

The chain has TRBV15 and TRBJ2-7; 10 positions match TRBD1. Trimming at V came to 0 bases and at J to 7 bases, leaving 12 bases not matched to a gene. The CDR3 totals 17 residues. CDR1 and CDR2 (germline): LNHNV, YYDKDF (reference sequence). The CDR3 coding sequence is TGTGCCACCAGCAGAGATTCGACCGGGACAGGGGTCGGGGAGCAGTACTTC. This gives the protein CATSRDSTGTGVGEQYF.